The 18 T cell receptor beta chains below all came from one sample that was sequenced in a study of identical twins. Via MiXCR, TCRdb re-called the 5' RACE reads, giving one row per CDR3 protein. Found here are about 240,000 distinct CDR3 sequences, roughly a tenth of them singletons; the top ten hold 8% to 10%. Sample: memory T cells sorted from blood. Receptors originate from a man in his fifties or sixties in good health.

V and J are TRBV10-3 and TRBJ2-1; the D is unclear. From germline, CDR1 is ENHRY and CDR2 SYGVKD. The CDR3 consists of 16 residues. Deletions cut 3 bases from V and 8 bases from J, with 20 bases between. The CDR3 DNA sequence: TGTGCCATCAGTGAAGTTGACCCCACGTCATCCGATGAGCAGTTCTTC. It is translated as CAISEVDPTSSDEQFF.

V is TRBV6-2 or TRBV6-3 and J is TRBJ1-6; 7 bases match TRBD1. The germline CDR1 and CDR2 sequences are MNHEY and SVGEGT. This CDR3 contains 15 residues. Trimming took 5 bases from V and 7 from J; bases not matched to a gene: 8. The CDR3 spells CASSKGTVENSPLHF. The CDR3 coding sequence is TGTGCCAGCAGTAAAGGGACAGTCGAAAATTCACCCCTCCACTTT.

The V call is TRBV9, the J call TRBJ1-6; tentative D call: TRBD1 (5 bases). Germline CDR1 is SGDLS and CDR2 is YYNGEE. This CDR3 is built from 16 residues. V was pared by 0 bases and J by 1 base, with 8 bases between. The CDR3 nucleotides read TGTGCCAGCAGCGTAGGGGGGTTATCCTATAATTCACCCCTCCACTTT. It yields the protein CASSVGGLSYNSPLHF.

The genes are TRBV5-1 and TRBJ2-7; D is unclear. The CDR3 contains 15 residues. The ends were cut back, 0 bases at V and 0 bases at J, with 10 bases in the middle. The V gene's germline CDR1 is SGHRS and CDR2 YFSETQ. As DNA, the CDR3 is TGCGCCAGCAGCTTGGATTGGGGAAGCTCCTACGAGCAGTACTTC. This sequence encodes CASSLDWGSSYEQYF.

This clonotype was observed at least ten times. The genes are TRBV5-1 and TRBJ2-7; no firm D call. The CDR3 is 15 amino acids. Per the germline V gene, CDR1 is SGHRS and CDR2 is YFSETQ. V shed 0 bases and J shed 0 bases, with 10 bases lying between them. CDR3 in amino acids: CASSLEAGSSYEQYF. The CDR3 nucleotides are TGCGCCAGCAGCTTGGAGGCCGGAAGCTCCTACGAGCAGTACTTC.

The gene calls are TRBV29-1 and TRBJ2-1; TRBD2 is a possible D gene (7 bases). Germline lookup yields CDR1 SQVTM and CDR2 ANQGSEA. The ends were cut back, 5 bases at V and 9 bases at J, with 14 bases in the middle. There are 12 residues in the CDR3. The CDR3, as DNA: TGCAGCGTTCCAAGGGGGGGCGTTGAGCAGTTCTTC. It encodes CSVPRGGVEQFF.

CDR3 protein: CASSSAGTGARSTEAFF. CDR3 nucleotide sequence: TGTGCCAGCAGTTCCGCGGGGACAGGGGCTCGAAGCACTGAAGCTTTCTTT. The chain joins TRBV28 to TRBJ1-1, with TRBD1 identical over 10 bases. V shed 4 bases, J shed 4 bases, and the junction held 12 bases outside the gene matches. CDR1 and CDR2 (germline): MDHEN, SYDVKM. The CDR3 covers 17 residues.

The J gene is TRBJ2-3, the V gene TRBV29-1, with 14 bases aligning to TRBD2. Germline CDR1 is SQVTM and CDR2 is ANQGSEA. This CDR3 spans 15 amino acids. J was trimmed by 2 bases and V by 4 bases; bases with no gene match: 2. The DNA of the CDR3 is TGCAGCGTTGGACTAGCGGGGGGGATCACAGATACGCAGTATTTT. It yields the protein CSVGLAGGITDTQYF.

In this sample, this clonotype turned up a few times. This rearrangement joins TRBV7-2 to TRBJ2-3; tentative D call: TRBD2 (5 bases). V gave up 3 bases and J gave up 2 bases, with 18 bases separating them. CDR1 is SGHTA, CDR2 FQGNSA, per germline. This CDR3 has 17 amino acids. CDR3 in amino acids: CASSLQTSRQFTDTQYF. Here the CDR3 DNA reads TGTGCCAGCAGCTTGCAAACTAGTAGGCAGTTCACAGATACGCAGTATTTT. Full variable domain (missing parts from reference TRBV7-2 and TRBJ2-3): GAGVSQSPSNKVTEKGKDVELRCDPISGHTALYWYRQSLGQGLEFLIYFQGNSAPDKSGLPSDRFSAERTGGSVSTLTIQRTQQEDSAVYLCASSLQTSRQFTDTQYFGPGTRLTVL.

This clonotype was observed many times. The chain couples TRBV20-1 to TRBJ2-1; weak D call: TRBD2 (6 bases). The CDR3 runs to 16 residues. Trimming cost V 5 bases and J 3 bases, with 20 bases left between them. From germline, CDR1 is DFQATT and CDR2 SNEGSKA (reference sequence). The CDR3 region is CSADTDLAEYYNEQFF. DNA for the CDR3: TGCAGTGCTGACACCGATTTAGCGGAGTACTACAATGAGCAGTTCTTC.

This clonotype appeared many times. V usage is TRBV6-5 and J usage is TRBJ1-6; 7 bases align to TRBD1. CDR1 and CDR2 (germline): MNHEY, SVGAGI. The junction had 8 bases not matched to a gene; V was cut back by 4 bases and J by 8 bases. CDR3 length: 15 residues. The CDR3 nucleotides are TGTGCCAGCAGTTCCGGACAGGCCCGTTATTCACCCCTCCACTTT. Amino acid sequence: CASSSGQARYSPLHF.

The chain employs TRBV20-1 and TRBJ2-2; D is ambiguous. The CDR3 consists of 15 residues. Germline CDR1 and CDR2: DFQATT and SNEGSKA (reference sequence). V lost 4 bases and J 1 base, leaving 13 bases between the germline ends. The CDR3: CSATPARLNTGELFF. CDR3 nucleotides: TGCAGTGCTACACCGGCGCGGCTGAACACCGGGGAGCTGTTTTTT.

The rearrangement links TRBV5-1 to TRBJ1-4, with 8 bases aligning to TRBD1. CDR3 length: 15 residues. With V trimmed by 6 bases and J by 0 bases, 4 bases remained unmatched. The V gene's germline CDR1 is SGHRS and CDR2 YFSETQ. For the CDR3, the DNA is TGCGCCAGCACCGGACAGGGAACAACTAATGAAAAACTGTTTTTT. Residues: CASTGQGTTNEKLFF.

This clonotype was counted many times. This chain links TRBV20-1 with TRBJ1-5; tentative D call: TRBD1 (5 bases). The germline CDR1 and CDR2 sequences are DFQATT and SNEGSKA (reference sequence). The CDR3 is 20 amino acids. The ends were cut back, 0 bases at V and 0 bases at J, with 24 bases in the middle. The CDR3 coding sequence is TGCAGTGCTAGAGATTGGGGGTTGGTACAGACCCCCAATAGCAATCAGCCCCAGCATTTT. It yields the protein CSARDWGLVQTPNSNQPQHF.

The chain carries TRBV7-9 and TRBJ2-7; 12 positions match TRBD2. CDR1 is SEHNR and CDR2 is FQNEAQ in the germline V gene (reference sequence). J gave up 7 bases and V 0 bases, and 7 bases lay outside the gene matches. The CDR3 sequence is 16 residues long. Written as DNA, the CDR3 is TGTGCCAGCAGCTTAGCCCCTCCTAGCGGGGGGGCAGAGCAGTACTTC. Translated, it gives CASSLAPPSGGAEQYF.

V is TRBV20-1 and J is TRBJ1-5; a possible D gene is TRBD1 (6 bases). CDR3 length: 17 residues. Trimming pared 1 base from V and 7 bases from J, leaving 23 bases between. CDR1 and CDR2 (germline): DFQATT, SNEGSKA (reference sequence). For the CDR3, the DNA is TGCAGTGCTAGAGTTTTGTCCCAGGGGTTGGGGGGACAGCCCCAGCATTTT. Residues: CSARVLSQGLGGQPQHF.

This clonotype was seen repeatedly, ten times or more. The V call is TRBV12-3 or TRBV12-4, the J call TRBJ1-3; a possible D gene is TRBD1 (6 bases). CDR3 size: 15 residues. Between the trimmed V and J ends, which lost 3 bases and 4 bases, there was a span of 13 bases. CDR3 sequence: CASSFTGQSGNTIYF. CDR3 DNA: TGTGCCAGCAGTTTCACAGGGCAATCAGGAAACACCATATATTTT.

The table lists this clonotype with a few counts. The gene calls are TRBV5-1 and TRBJ2-3, with 12 bases fitting TRBD2. The CDR3 is 17 residues long. After removal of 4 bases from V and 1 base from J, the junction contained 7 bases not matched to a gene. Germline CDR1 reads SGHRS; CDR2 reads YFSETQ. The CDR3 loop reads CASSQKRTSGGTDTQYF. The DNA for the CDR3 is TGCGCCAGCAGCCAAAAAAGGACTAGCGGGGGCACAGATACGCAGTATTTT. Based on the CDR3 plus reference TRBV5-1 and TRBJ2-3, the full variable domain is KAGVTQTPRYLIKTRGQQVTLSCSPISGHRSVSWYQQTPGQGLQFLFEYFSETQRNKGNFPGRFSGRQFSNSRSEMNVSTLELGDSALYLCASSQKRTSGGTDTQYFGPGTRLTVL.